The present T cell receptor (beta chain) was sequenced within a study of early T cells in non-severe SARS-CoV-2 infection. The overall study: From unsorted whole blood, bulk RNA was sequenced, and the chains remained unpaired. Regarding the study as a whole: Reliance on VDJdb matching favored anti-spike CD8 responses; private and CD4 specificities were missed.

This clonotype was observed a few times. Its target is unknown. Unique molecular identifiers were affixed to single, distinct cDNA molecules. TCRdb reprocessed the 5' RACE reads via MiXCR and lists one record per CDR3 protein. The sample yields tens of thousands of distinct CDR3 sequences, around a tenth seen once. Germline V CDR1 and CDR2: SGHTS, YDEGEE. The CDR3 sequence is 15 residues long. Between the trimmed V and J ends, which lost 4 bases and 1 base, there was a span of 12 bases. Sequences were obtained from whole blood. This chain connects TRBV5-8 to TRBJ1-5, with TRBD1 as a possible D gene (6 bases). The clonotype comes from an adult who was a healthcare worker with PCR-confirmed SARS-CoV-2 infection or an uninfected control (not recorded which). The CDR3 is CASSGVRGSNQPQHF. In DNA form, the CDR3 reads TGTGCCAGCAGCGGGGTCAGGGGAAGCAATCAGCCCCAGCATTTT.